The clone carrying this T cell receptor (beta chain) was counted only a few times. Its specificity is unknown. Germline-derived CDR1 and CDR2 are MRHNA and SNTAGT. V was clipped by 4 bases and J by 0 bases; unmatched bases: 7. The CDR3 has 16 residues. The sample originates from a study of T cells in Graves' hyperthyroidism and ophthalmopathy. About the study: At initial diagnosis, before any treatment had begun, peripheral blood was obtained. The study's findings and limits: Ophthalmopathy, as predicted by the model, came a median 6.5 months after the prediction.

RNA transcripts gave rise to amplified TCR beta CDR3 regions. RT-PCR in the first round (using the HTBI primer set) targeted the TCR CDR3. In TCRdb, the multiplex PCR reads were re-called with MiXCR into one record per CDR3 protein. The table has hundreds of thousands of distinct CDR3 sequences, 14% seen once. Uncontrolled infection, other autoimmune disease, pregnancy or lactation led to exclusion. The source of the PBMCs was over 8.5 ml of fresh peripheral blood. The sequenced sample was blood. The TCR comes from a woman aged 40 to 49 with Graves' hyperthyroidism. This chain connects TRBV6-4 to TRBJ1-1, with 8 bases fitting TRBD1. CDR3 region: CASSAEAGGLNTEAFF. CDR3 in DNA: TGTGCCAGCAGTGCAGAGGCAGGGGGCTTGAACACTGAAGCTTTCTTT.